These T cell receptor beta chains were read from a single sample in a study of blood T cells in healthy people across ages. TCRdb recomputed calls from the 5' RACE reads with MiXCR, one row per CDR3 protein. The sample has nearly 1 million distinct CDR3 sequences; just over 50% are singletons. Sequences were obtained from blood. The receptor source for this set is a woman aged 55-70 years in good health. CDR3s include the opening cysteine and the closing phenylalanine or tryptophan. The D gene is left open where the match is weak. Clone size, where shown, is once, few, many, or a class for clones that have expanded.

CSASSGFNRYEQYF	TGCAGTGCTAGCAGCGGCTTCAATCGGTACGAGCAGTACTTC	TRBV20-1	NA	TRBJ2-7	few
CASSLDRVKGYTF	TGTGCCAGCAGTCTGGACAGGGTGAAGGGCTACACCTTC	TRBV28	TRBD1	TRBJ1-2	NA
CSGGSSTYEQYF	TGCAGCGGAGGGAGTTCGACTTACGAGCAGTACTTC	TRBV29-1	NA	TRBJ2-7	few
CASSRSEYQETQYF	TGTGCCAGCAGCCGGTCCGAGTACCAAGAGACCCAGTACTTC	TRBV4-2	NA	TRBJ2-5	NA
CSAGTQRWFF	TGCAGTGCTGGGACGCAGAGGTGGTTCTTC	TRBV20-1	NA	TRBJ2-1	NA
CASSLIAGETQYF	TGTGCCAGCAGCTTAATCGCGGGCGAGACCCAGTACTTC	TRBV7-8	NA	TRBJ2-5	NA
CATSDAPHQGLSTDTQYF	TGTGCCACCAGTGACGCCCCCCATCAGGGTTTAAGCACAGATACGCAGTATTTT	TRBV24-1	NA	TRBJ2-3	NA
CASSSRTSGRSRGYNEQYF	TGTGCCAGCAGCTCCAGGACTAGCGGGAGATCCAGGGGTTACAATGAGCAGTACTTC	TRBV11-2	TRBD2	TRBJ2-7	NA
CASSLGYRMDKQTQYF	TGTGCCAGCAGCTTGGGGTACAGGATGGATAAACAGACCCAGTACTTC	TRBV7-9	NA	TRBJ2-5	few
CASSEEGRFTNYGYTF	TGTGCCAGCAGTGAGGAAGGTCGCTTCACAAACTATGGCTACACCTTC	TRBV2	NA	TRBJ1-2	many
CASSPVISGSDTQYF	TGTGCCAGCTCACCAGTGATTAGCGGCTCAGATACGCAGTATTTT	TRBV18	NA	TRBJ2-3	NA
CASSLGSDYEQYF	TGTGCCAGCAGTTTAGGGTCCGACTACGAGCAGTACTTC	TRBV28	NA	TRBJ2-7	NA
CSAWERSANTGELFF	TGCAGTGCTTGGGAAAGAAGCGCGAACACCGGGGAGCTGTTTTTT	TRBV20-1	NA	TRBJ2-2	few
CASSRDRGSTDTQYF	TGTGCCAGCAGCCGGGACAGGGGTAGCACAGATACGCAGTATTTT	TRBV12-3/TRBV12-4	TRBD1	TRBJ2-3	few
CASSQGGLAGNNEQFF	TGTGCCAGCAGCCAAGGGGGGTTAGCGGGGAATAATGAGCAGTTCTTC	TRBV4-2	TRBD2	TRBJ2-1	NA
CATDSGLAGTDTQYF	TGCGCCACCGACTCGGGACTAGCGGGCACAGATACGCAGTATTTT	TRBV10-2	TRBD2	TRBJ2-3	few
CATQEASYEQYF	TGTGCCACCCAAGAGGCGTCCTACGAGCAGTACTTC	TRBV28	NA	TRBJ2-7	NA
CAIRDDVAQETQYF	TGTGCCATCAGGGATGACGTGGCCCAAGAGACCCAGTACTTC	TRBV10-3	NA	TRBJ2-5	NA
CASKITGQLNIQYF	TGTGCCAGCAAAATAACCGGGCAGCTAAACATTCAGTACTTC	TRBV6-6	NA	TRBJ2-4	NA
CASSPRTGLYEQYF	TGTGCCAGCAGTCCAAGGACAGGCCTCTACGAGCAGTACTTC	TRBV28	TRBD1	TRBJ2-7	few
CASSLPGRGSQYF	TGCGCCAGCAGCTTGCCTGGCAGAGGAAGCCAGTACTTC	TRBV5-1	NA	TRBJ2-5	few
CASKGTTWANVLTF	TGTGCCAGCAAGGGCACCACTTGGGCCAACGTCCTGACTTTC	TRBV6-1	NA	TRBJ2-6	NA
CASSLKGTVLNQPQHF	TGTGCCAGCAGTTTAAAAGGGACAGTTCTGAATCAGCCCCAGCATTTT	TRBV27	TRBD1	TRBJ1-5	NA
CASSFGDNRNYGYTF	TGTGCCAGCAGCTTTGGGGACAATCGAAACTATGGCTACACCTTC	TRBV7-2	NA	TRBJ1-2	many
CSAGISGRAYNEQFF	TGCAGTGCTGGGATTAGCGGGAGGGCCTACAATGAGCAGTTCTTC	TRBV20-1	TRBD2	TRBJ2-1	NA
CASSPTRGYTDTQYF	TGTGCCAGCTCACCAACGCGGGGGTACACAGATACGCAGTATTTT	TRBV18	TRBD2	TRBJ2-3	NA
CASSLLGGRSAEAFF	TGTGCCAGCAGCTTACTTGGGGGGAGGTCGGCTGAAGCTTTCTTT	TRBV7-2	NA	TRBJ1-1	NA
CASSFGGAGQQETQYF	TGTGCCAGCAGCTTTGGGGGAGCGGGACAACAAGAGACCCAGTACTTC	TRBV7-7	NA	TRBJ2-5	NA
CASSSYSGRALDTQYF	TGTGCCAGCAGCTCCTATAGCGGGAGGGCCTTAGATACGCAGTATTTT	TRBV7-9	TRBD2	TRBJ2-3	NA
CASSQGRREIDEQFF	TGCGCCAGCAGCCAAGGTCGGCGGGAAATTGATGAGCAGTTCTTC	TRBV4-1	NA	TRBJ2-1	few
CASSPRQPSVGGYTF	TGTGCCAGCAGCCCCCGACAGCCATCAGTGGGTGGCTACACCTTC	TRBV9	NA	TRBJ1-2	NA
CSPRSGYTF	TGCAGCCCCCGTTCCGGCTACACCTTC	TRBV29-1	NA	TRBJ1-2	NA
CASSARGGSNFYGYTF	TGTGCCAGCAGCGCCAGAGGGGGCAGCAATTTCTATGGCTACACCTTC	TRBV3-1	TRBD1	TRBJ1-2	NA
CATSRPGLAGNEQYF	TGTGCCACCAGCAGGCCGGGACTAGCGGGTAACGAGCAGTACTTC	TRBV15	TRBD2	TRBJ2-7	NA
CASSSSGREAGEQYF	TGTGCCAGCAGTTCTAGCGGGAGGGAGGCGGGTGAGCAGTACTTC	TRBV7-2	TRBD2	TRBJ2-5	NA
CASRDRYISYEQYF	TGTGCCAGCAGGGACAGGTATATTTCCTACGAGCAGTACTTC	TRBV5-6	TRBD1	TRBJ2-7	once